This T cell receptor beta chain was recorded in a study of blood T cell repertoires in COVID-19. The CDR3 runs 14 residues. Trimming pared 2 bases from V and 1 base from J, leaving 8 bases between. Germline CDR1 and CDR2: MNHNS and SASEGT. Produced via immunoSEQ multiplex PCR; TCRdb's table is partial and in-frame only. The data hold about 170,000 clones, with around 82% observed a single time. The TCR was taken from a woman in her 70s who had recovered from COVID-19. Sequencing was performed on peripheral blood. V usage is TRBV6-1 and J usage is TRBJ2-5; D not certain. CDR3 protein: CASSEQAPQETQYF. CDR3 coding DNA: TGTGCCAGCAGTGAACAGGCCCCCCAAGAGACCCAGTACTTC.